This TCR beta chain stems from a study of T-cell reconstitution after alpha-beta-depleted transplantation in children. Trimming cost V 2 bases and J 4 bases, with 11 bases left between them. The CDR3 is made up of 14 amino acids. Looked up from germline, CDR1 is SGHRS and CDR2 is YFSETQ. Preparation of the TCRbeta library was carried out with unique molecular identifiers. TCRdb redid the calling of the PCR reads with MiXCR, one entry per CDR3 protein. The sample gives some 840,000 distinct CDR3 sequences, around 15% of which show up once; 5% is in the top ten. The chain uses TRBV5-1 and TRBJ2-3; D call uncertain. Sequenced material: PBMCs, mostly from graft donor cells, taken 360 days after TCRalphabeta/CD19-depleted stem cell transplant. The TCR comes from a male patient younger than 18 who had a stem cell transplant for acute lymphoblastic leukemia, so the T cells may come from the graft donor. The CDR3 DNA follows: TGCGCCAGCAGCTTCGCCCCCTTGGCAGATACGCAGTATTTT. As protein: CASSFAPLADTQYF.